These T cell receptor beta chains were read from a single sample in a study of lymphopenia after photon versus proton radiotherapy. The assay was immunoSEQ multiplex PCR, and TCRdb's table has in-frame clones only and misses some. The sample lists about 70,000 clones, over 70% seen once, with about a tenth in the top ten. The specimen comprised peripheral blood, sampled from a patient treated with proton-based radiotherapy. Receptors originate from a man older than 75 with esophageal cancer. Both conserved end residues are part of each CDR3. The D gene is left open where the match is weak. Clone size is given for some rows only: seen once, a few or many times, or a class if the clone is expanded.

D gene	V gene	clone size	J gene	CDR3 DNA	CDR3 protein
TRBD2	TRBV4-3	.	TRBJ2-1	TGCGCCAGCAGCCAAGATAGGCTAGCGGGGGGTTACAATGAGCAGTTCTTC	CASSQDRLAGGYNEQFF
.	TRBV29-1	.	TRBJ1-2	TGCAGCGCATATATTTCTTACTATGGCTACACCTTC	CSAYISYYGYTF
TRBD1	TRBV5-1	.	TRBJ1-1	TGCGCCAGCACCGCAGGGGGAAGGAACACTGAAGCTTTCTTT	CASTAGGRNTEAFF
TRBD1	TRBV25-1	.	TRBJ1-5	TGTGCCAGCAGAGGGGACAGGGAATGGCAGCCCCAGCATTTT	CASRGDREWQPQHF
TRBD2	TRBV7-6	.	TRBJ2-5	TGTGCCAGCAGCCGACTAGCGAGCGAGACCCAGTACTTC	CASSRLASETQYF
.	TRBV7-9	.	TRBJ1-2	TGTGCCAGCAGCCCCGCTTCTTCAGGTGGGGGGTACTATGGCTACACCTTC	CASSPASSGGGYYGYTF
TRBD1	TRBV18	.	TRBJ1-4	TGTGCCAGCTCACCTCCCGGGACAGGGGCTGAAAAACTGTTTTTT	CASSPPGTGAEKLFF
TRBD1	TRBV5-5	.	TRBJ1-6	TGTGCCAGCAGCTTGGAAGGGGGCCGTTATTCACCCCTCCACTTT	CASSLEGGRYSPLHF
TRBD1	TRBV30	once	TRBJ1-2	TGTGCCATGACAGGGGTTCGGGGCTATGGCTACACCTTC	CAMTGVRGYGYTF
.	TRBV5-1	.	TRBJ2-3	TGCGCCAGCAGCTTGGAGGGGGATACGCAGTATTTT	CASSLEGDTQYF
TRBD1	TRBV5-4	.	TRBJ1-1	TGTGCCAGCAGCTCCATCGGGACAGGCGGACGGGCTTTCTTT	CASSSIGTGGRAFF
TRBD1	TRBV6-1	once	TRBJ2-1	TGTGCCAGCAGTGAACAGGAGGGACAGGGGGCTGAGCAGTTCTTC	CASSEQEGQGAEQFF
.	TRBV7-9	.	TRBJ2-7	TGTGCCAGCAGCCAAGGGGCAGGGTTGGCGGAGCAGTACTTC	CASSQGAGLAEQYF
TRBD1	TRBV18	.	TRBJ1-3	TGTGCCACGGCCGGACAGGGTCTAAGCTCTGGAAACACCATATATTTT	CATAGQGLSSGNTIYF
.	TRBV7-2	.	TRBJ1-4	TGTGCCAGCAGCGCCTCGGGCGTCGCTGAAAAACTGTTTTTT	CASSASGVAEKLFF
TRBD1	TRBV5-1	.	TRBJ1-2	TGCGCCAGCAGCCCGACAGGGGGCTCCTATGGCTACACCTTC	CASSPTGGSYGYTF
TRBD2	TRBV6-4	.	TRBJ2-1	TGTGCCAGCAGTACAGGGACTAGTCCCAATGAGCAGTTCTTC	CASSTGTSPNEQFF
.	TRBV10-3	.	TRBJ2-6	TGTGCCATCAGTGAGCAGAGGGGGGCCAACGTCCTGACTTTC	CAISEQRGANVLTF
.	TRBV4-1	.	TRBJ2-5	TGCGCCAGCAGCCAAGATGGGATACGCGGAGAGACCCAGTACTTC	CASSQDGIRGETQYF
.	TRBV9	.	TRBJ1-3	TGTGCCAGCAGCGTACTGGGGTCCGAACAGGTCCCTGGAAACACCATATATTTT	CASSVLGSEQVPGNTIYF
.	TRBV9	.	TRBJ1-4	TGTGCCAGCAGCGCTGCCGGGTGGGGTTTTGGTGGCACTAATGAAAAACTGTTTTTT	CASSAAGWGFGGTNEKLFF
TRBD2	TRBV15	.	TRBJ2-7	TGTGCCACCAGTACATCGGGAGGAGCCTACGAGCAGTACTTC	CATSTSGGAYEQYF
TRBD2	TRBV7-2	.	TRBJ2-7	TGTGCCAGCAGCTTGTCCAGCGGGATCTCCTACGAGCAGTACTTC	CASSLSSGISYEQYF